These 7 T cell receptor beta chains came from one sample sequenced in a study of T cell responses to AZD1222 COVID-19 vaccine. Profiling relied on immunoSEQ multiplex PCR, and the TCRdb table lists in-frame clones only, not all of them. In the table there are about 130,000 clones, around 90% of which are singletons. The input for sequencing was peripheral blood, taken on day 0 of AZD1222 vaccination. The source is an adult in good health.

V gene TRBV29-1 combines with J gene TRBJ2-7; no clear D gene. Per germline, CDR1 SQVTM and CDR2 ANQGSEA. Trimming shortened V by 5 bases and J by 2 bases, and 16 bases separated the two germline ends. This CDR3 contains 14 residues. The CDR3 spells CSVQPDGLPYEQYF. CDR3 DNA sequence: TGCAGCGTTCAACCGGACGGATTACCCTACGAGCAGTACTTC.

The rearrangement links TRBV19 to TRBJ1-1, with D tentatively TRBD1 (5 bases). Germline loops: CDR1 LNHDA, CDR2 SQIVND (reference sequence). The CDR3 consists of 13 residues. Trimming took off 7 bases at V and 4 bases at J, with 13 bases between the two ends. The CDR3 bases are TGTGCCAGTACTTTTTCAGGGTCCACTGAAGCTTTCTTT. It is translated as CASTFSGSTEAFF.

The V call is TRBV24-1, the J call TRBJ1-6, with D unresolved. The CDR3 contains 15 residues. V lost 4 bases and J 6 bases, leaving 12 bases between the germline ends. CDR1 and CDR2 (germline): KGHDR, SFDVKD. CDR3 residues: CATSDSTIGNSPLHF. The DNA of the CDR3 is TGTGCCACCAGTGACTCTACGATTGGTAATTCACCCCTCCACTTT.

This chain uses TRBV19 with TRBJ2-6, with D unresolved. This CDR3 spans 14 amino acids. Trimming left V 3 bases short and J 4 bases short, with 7 bases between. The germline CDR1 and CDR2 sequences are LNHDA and SQIVND (reference sequence). CDR3 in DNA: TGTGCCAGTAGTATTTCGATCGGGGCCAACGTCCTGACTTTC. As protein: CASSISIGANVLTF. Full variable domain (outside the CDR3, taken from reference TRBV19 and TRBJ2-6): DGGITQSPKYLFRKEGQNVTLSCEQNLNHDAMYWYRQDPGQGLRLIYYSQIVNDFQKGDIAEGYSVSREKKESFPLTVTSAQKNPTAFYLCASSISIGANVLTFGAGSRLTVL.

This clone was picked up one time. This chain joins TRBV19 and TRBJ2-7; D is tentatively TRBD1 or TRBD2 (6 bases each). This CDR3 is built from 15 residues. Germline V gives CDR1 LNHDA, CDR2 SQIVND (reference sequence). V gave up 6 bases and J gave up 0 bases, with 15 bases separating them. The CDR3 DNA follows: TGTGCCAGTAGAGAGCAAGGGGGGTACTCCTACGAGCAGTACTTC. Protein: CASREQGGYSYEQYF.

This rearrangement joins TRBV27 to TRBJ2-1; TRBD2 matches at 9 bases. Per the germline V gene, CDR1 is MNHEY and CDR2 is SMNVEV (reference sequence). This CDR3 region has 18 residues. After removal of 5 bases from V and 0 bases from J, the junction contained 11 bases not matched to a gene. CDR3 sequence: CASSTLAGLQSSYNEQFF. CDR3 nucleotide sequence: TGTGCCAGCAGTACGCTAGCGGGACTACAAAGCTCCTACAATGAGCAGTTCTTC.

This chain joins TRBV5-8 and TRBJ1-1; D is perhaps TRBD1 (6 bases). V was shortened by 4 bases and J by 3 bases, with 22 bases between the two germline ends. Germline values: CDR1 SGHTS, CDR2 YDEGEE. The CDR3 length is 17 residues. This CDR3 reads CASSPENRDTAYTEAFF. In DNA form, the CDR3 reads TGTGCCAGCAGCCCCGAAAACAGGGATACGGCGTACACTGAAGCTTTCTTT.